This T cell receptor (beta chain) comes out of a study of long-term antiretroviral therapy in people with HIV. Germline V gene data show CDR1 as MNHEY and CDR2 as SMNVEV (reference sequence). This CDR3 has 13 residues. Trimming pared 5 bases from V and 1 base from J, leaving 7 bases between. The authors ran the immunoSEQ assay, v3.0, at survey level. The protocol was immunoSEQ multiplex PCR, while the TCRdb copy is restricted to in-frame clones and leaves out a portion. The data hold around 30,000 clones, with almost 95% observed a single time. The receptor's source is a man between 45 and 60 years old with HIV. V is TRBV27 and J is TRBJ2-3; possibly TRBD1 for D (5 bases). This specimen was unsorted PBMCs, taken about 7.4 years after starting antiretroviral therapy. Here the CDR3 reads CASSAQGTDTQYF. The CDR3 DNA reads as TGTGCCAGCAGTGCACAGGGCACAGATACGCAGTATTTT.